The 32 T cell receptor beta chains given below trace back to one sample, sequenced in a study of blood T cells in healthy people across ages. Alongside a J-beta primer mix, a sample-barcoded 5' primer served in a second PCR lasting about 7 to 12 cycles. TCRdb re-called the 5' RACE reads through MiXCR, storing one row per CDR3 protein. Among approximately 850,000 distinct CDR3 sequences listed, over 45% were seen once. Sequenced: blood. The source of these receptors is a man aged 30 to 39 in good health.

V is TRBV11-1 and J is TRBJ2-7; tentative D call: TRBD2 (6 bases). Germline assignment: CDR1 SGHAT and CDR2 FQDESV (reference sequence). Deletions cut 1 base from V and 7 bases from J, with 23 bases between. The CDR3 loop spans 17 amino acids. The CDR3 loop is CASSLVGGALPRNEQYF. The CDR3 region has the DNA TGTGCCAGCAGCTTAGTGGGCGGGGCCCTCCCTCGGAATGAGCAGTACTTC.

The CDR3 DNA is TGCAGCGTTGTTACTCGGGGGGGGTTTTCCTACAATGAGCAGTTCTTC. Amino acids: CSVVTRGGFSYNEQFF. The rearrangement links TRBV29-1 to TRBJ2-1; 8 positions match TRBD2. CDR3 size: 16 residues. In germline, CDR1 is SQVTM, CDR2 ANQGSEA. V trimming: 4 bases; J trimming: 1 base; junction bases outside the gene matches: 9.

The V gene is TRBV27, the J gene TRBJ2-1, with a weak D call TRBD1 (5 bases). This CDR3 is 13 amino acids long. Trimming removed 7 bases from V and 9 bases from J, with 16 bases in between. The V gene's germline CDR1 is MNHEY and CDR2 SMNVEV (reference sequence). CDR3 in amino acids: CASNPQGSSEQFF. The DNA for the CDR3 is TGTGCCAGCAACCCCCAGGGTTCGAGTGAGCAGTTCTTC.

The genes are TRBV24-1 and TRBJ2-1; tentatively, D is TRBD2 (6 bases). This CDR3 is 11 amino acids long. With 7 bases removed from V and 7 bases from J, the gap between germline ends came to 7 bases. Germline loops: CDR1 KGHDR, CDR2 SFDVKD. In DNA form, the CDR3 reads TGTGCCACCAGGGGGAGGAATGAGCAGTTCTTC. Translating gives CATRGRNEQFF.

The V call is TRBV2, the J call TRBJ2-3; D is unresolved. In germline, CDR1 is SNHLY, CDR2 FYNNEI. Trimming left V 0 bases short and J 0 bases short, with 10 bases between. The CDR3 extends over 16 amino acids. The CDR3, as DNA: TGTGCCAGCAGTGAAGCGGCTGGCGGAAGCACAGATACGCAGTATTTT. Its protein product is CASSEAAGGSTDTQYF.

The chain couples TRBV7-2 to TRBJ2-6, with D uncertain. The germline gives CDR1 SGHTA, CDR2 FQGNSA. Trimming left V 2 bases short and J 3 bases short, with 8 bases between. The CDR3 extends over 15 amino acids. CDR3: CASSLSANGANVLTF. For the CDR3, the DNA is TGTGCCAGCAGCTTAAGTGCGAATGGGGCCAACGTCCTGACTTTC.

The chain links TRBV4-3 to TRBJ2-7, with D maybe TRBD2 (6 bases). Trimming stripped 4 bases from V and 2 bases from J, with 39 bases between. CDR1 is LGHNA, CDR2 YSLEER, per germline. This CDR3 contains 23 residues. The CDR3 DNA reads TGCGCCAGCAGCCGCTACCACAGCGGTCAGGTAGTGAAGACTAGAGATATACCCTACGAGCAGTACTTC. Protein sequence: CASSRYHSGQVVKTRDIPYEQYF.

This clonotype showed up many times. The rearrangement joins TRBV5-1 to TRBJ1-2; the D is unclear. V lost 4 bases and J 2 bases, leaving 12 bases between the germline ends. The CDR3 runs to 14 residues. Germline V gene data show CDR1 as SGHRS and CDR2 as YFSETQ. For the CDR3, the DNA is TGCGCCAGCAGCACCGCACCTGGAAACTATGGCTACACCTTC. Protein: CASSTAPGNYGYTF.

The V and J genes are TRBV29-1 and TRBJ2-5, with D perhaps assigned TRBD1 or TRBD2 (6 bases each). V lost 3 bases, J lost 11 bases, and 13 bases lay in between. This CDR3 has 11 residues. Germline V lookup: CDR1 SQVTM, CDR2 ANQGSEA. The CDR3 nucleotides read TGCAGCGTTGATTCGGGGGCCCAGCAGTACTTC. Translating gives CSVDSGAQQYF.

This chain connects TRBV20-1 to TRBJ2-3, with D unclear. This CDR3 has 13 residues. Germline CDR1 and CDR2: DFQATT and SNEGSKA (reference sequence). V was clipped by 6 bases and J by 2 bases, with 12 bases between them. Written as DNA, the CDR3 is TGCAGTGCAGGGAAGGCCCTCACAGATACGCAGTATTTT. Its protein is CSAGKALTDTQYF.

The chain has TRBV7-2 and TRBJ2-7; 10 bases are shared with TRBD2. This CDR3 is built from 16 residues. Trimming at V came to 5 bases and at J to 4 bases, leaving 11 bases not matched to a gene. CDR1 and CDR2 (germline): SGHTA, FQGNSA. In DNA form, the CDR3 reads TGTGCCAGCAGCCCGAGGGCTAGCGGGAGCCCTTACGAGCAGTACTTC. Its protein product is CASSPRASGSPYEQYF.

This clonotype has more than one count but fewer than ten. The rearrangement links TRBV5-1 to TRBJ2-1; possible D gene TRBD1, 6 bases. V was trimmed by 0 bases and J by 7 bases, leaving 20 bases between them. There are 17 residues in the CDR3. The V gene's germline CDR1 is SGHRS and CDR2 YFSETQ. CDR3 sequence (DNA): TGCGCCAGCAGCTTGGCCGGTGGGGCAGGGGAGAGGAATGAGCAGTTCTTC. Its translation: CASSLAGGAGERNEQFF.

This chain uses TRBV7-2 with TRBJ1-1, with TRBD1 as a possible D gene (5 bases). This CDR3 contains 14 residues. V was trimmed by 1 base and J by 4 bases, leaving 10 bases between them. Germline assignment: CDR1 SGHTA and CDR2 FQGNSA. The CDR3 loop is CASSLVPGSTEAFF. CDR3 nucleotide sequence: TGTGCCAGCAGCTTAGTCCCAGGGAGCACTGAAGCTTTCTTT.

This rearrangement joins TRBV12-3 or TRBV12-4 to TRBJ2-2; 11 bases agree with TRBD2. The J segment lost 11 bases and the V segment lost 3 bases, leaving 14 bases of the junction unmatched. CDR3 length: 17 residues. In DNA form, the CDR3 reads TGTGCCAGCAGTTTCGTACTAGCGGGGGAACAAAACGCCGAGCTGTTTTTT. Translation gives CASSFVLAGEQNAELFF.

This chain uses TRBV15 with TRBJ1-1; D possibly corresponds to TRBD1 (6 bases). Germline CDR1 and CDR2: LNHNV and YYDKDF (reference sequence). V lost 1 base to trimming and J lost 4 bases, with 16 bases between them. The CDR3 is 16 residues long. CDR3 bases: TGTGCCACCAGCAGAGCCCTTCAGGGGAGGTCCACTGAAGCTTTCTTT. The encoded protein is CATSRALQGRSTEAFF.

The chain links TRBV5-1 to TRBJ2-3; 8 nucleotides line up with TRBD2. CDR3 length: 13 amino acids. Germline lookup yields CDR1 SGHRS and CDR2 YFSETQ. V dropped 3 bases and J dropped 8; count of bases not matched to a gene: 5. The CDR3 bases are TGCGCCAGCAGCTCGGGACTAGTAGGTACGCAGTATTTT. Translation gives CASSSGLVGTQYF.

The rearrangement links TRBV5-1 to TRBJ2-7; D is possibly TRBD2 (6 bases). The V gene's germline CDR1 is SGHRS and CDR2 YFSETQ. The CDR3 consists of 14 residues. V lost 1 base and J lost 6, with 14 bases in between. CDR3 coding DNA: TGCGCCAGCAGCTTGTGGAACGGGGAGGTCGAGCAGTACTTC. Translating gives CASSLWNGEVEQYF.

The chain links TRBV19 to TRBJ2-7, with 7 nucleotides matching TRBD2. The CDR3 covers 14 residues. Trimming removed 7 bases from V and 6 bases from J; junction bases left unmatched: 12. Germline CDR1 and CDR2: LNHDA and SQIVND (reference sequence). The CDR3 bases are TGTGCCAGTACCCCTGAGCAGGGACTATGCGAGCAGTACTTC. This gives the protein CASTPEQGLCEQYF.

This clonotype was counted only a few times. The chain joins TRBV3-1 to TRBJ1-2; a possible D gene is TRBD1 (5 bases). Per the germline V gene, CDR1 is LGHDT and CDR2 is YNNKEL (reference sequence). V was clipped by 4 bases and J by 2 bases, with 11 bases between them. CDR3 length: 14 amino acids. The CDR3 reads CASSLEGQNYGYTF. CDR3 DNA: TGTGCCAGCAGCCTAGAAGGACAAAACTATGGCTACACCTTC. The full variable domain, in which reference TRBV3-1 and TRBJ1-2 provide the parts outside the CDR3, is DTAVSQTPKYLVTQMGNDKSIKCEQNLGHDTMYWYKQDSKKFLKIMFSYNNKELIINETVPNRFSPKSPDKAHLNLHINSLELGDSAVYFCASSLEGQNYGYTFGSGTRLTVV.

The V and J genes are TRBV10-2 and TRBJ2-3; possible D gene TRBD1, 7 bases. The V and J ends lost 9 bases and 4 bases respectively, with 14 bases between them. This CDR3 is built from 13 residues. Germline CDR1 and CDR2: WSHSY and SAAADI. The CDR3 here is CASQGGRADTQYF. The CDR3 DNA follows: TGCGCCAGTCAGGGGGGTAGGGCAGATACGCAGTATTTT.

This clonotype was seen a few times. The chain combines TRBV7-2 with TRBJ2-7; D gene unclear. CDR3 length equals 14 residues. Trimming removed 6 bases from V and 2 bases from J, with 14 bases in between. Germline CDR1 and CDR2: SGHTA and FQGNSA. CDR3 loop: CASRDGRITYEQYF. DNA of the CDR3: TGTGCCAGCAGAGACGGACGAATTACCTACGAGCAGTACTTC.

The chain combines TRBV6-5 with TRBJ2-1, with 7 nucleotides matching TRBD1. The trim removed 7 bases at V and 9 bases at J, leaving 3 bases unmatched. Per the germline V gene, CDR1 is MNHEY and CDR2 is SVGAGI. The CDR3 length is 11 residues. The CDR3 sequence is CASNSGGEQFF. The CDR3 bases are TGTGCCAGCAACTCAGGGGGTGAGCAGTTCTTC.

This sequence joins TRBV14 and TRBJ2-7; no clear D. Germline loops: CDR1 SGHDN, CDR2 FVKESK. Trimming removed 2 bases at V and 2 bases at J, with 16 bases between. The CDR3 length is 16 residues. CDR3 in amino acids: CASSQFLTDPTYEQYF. The CDR3 coding sequence is TGTGCCAGCAGCCAATTCCTAACTGATCCTACCTACGAGCAGTACTTC.

A word on this clonotype: At one boundary the junction diverges from the germline segment, which might be a read error. V usage is TRBV27 and J usage is TRBJ2-6, with a weak D call TRBD1 (5 bases). The V gene's germline CDR1 is MNHEY and CDR2 SMNVEV (reference sequence). The CDR3 covers 13 residues. The CDR3: CASRVSGANVPTF. CDR3 nucleotides: TGTGCCAGCAGAGTCTCTGGGGCCAACGTCCCGACTTTC.

This chain links TRBV7-8 with TRBJ2-3; 7 bases map to TRBD2. The V and J ends lost 5 bases and 1 base, in that order; junction bases with no gene match: 9. Germline assignment: CDR1 SGHVS and CDR2 FQNEAQ. The CDR3 extends over 16 amino acids. The CDR3, as DNA: TGTGCCAGCAGCCCCAGTGGGGCGGGGGGCACAGATACGCAGTATTTT. Amino acid sequence: CASSPSGAGGTDTQYF. The entire variable domain, with the rest obtained from reference TRBV7-8 and TRBJ2-3, is as follows: GAGVSQSPRYKVAKRGQDVALRCDPISGHVSLFWYQQALGQGPEFLTYFQNEAQLDKSGLPSDRFFAERPEGSVSTLKIQRTQQEDSAVYLCASSPSGAGGTDTQYFGPGTRLTVL.

The chain combines TRBV7-2 with TRBJ2-3; 11 nucleotides agree with TRBD2. The CDR3 is made up of 17 amino acids. Per the germline V gene, CDR1 is SGHTA and CDR2 is FQGNSA. V was pared by 5 bases and J by 4 bases, with 11 bases of the junction left unmatched. CDR3 coding DNA: TGTGCCAGCAGCATCAGAGGACTAGCGGGTTCGGCAGATACGCAGTATTTT. Translating it yields CASSIRGLAGSADTQYF.

V is TRBV12-3 or TRBV12-4 and J is TRBJ2-7; D might be TRBD1 (5 bases). The V and J ends lost 0 bases and 12 bases respectively, with 9 bases between them. The CDR3 totals 11 residues. CDR3 protein: CASSLAATVYF. CDR3 in DNA: TGTGCCAGCAGTTTAGCTGCGACAGTGTACTTC.

The chain joins TRBV20-1 to TRBJ2-7, with no clear D. The J call may be in error: the DNA end matches TRBJ2-5 better. In germline, CDR1 is DFQATT, CDR2 SNEGSKA (reference sequence). This CDR3 comprises 14 residues. The CDR3 sequence: CSALNPEGWKTQYF. The CDR3, as DNA: TGCAGTGCTCTGAACCCCGAAGGGTGGAAGACCCAGTACTTC.

This clonotype was counted only a few times. This chain uses TRBV5-1 with TRBJ1-2; D uncertain. Deletions cut 4 bases from V and 3 bases from J, with 19 bases between. Germline V lookup: CDR1 SGHRS, CDR2 YFSETQ. The CDR3 is made up of 16 amino acids. This CDR3 is CASSRIGRVVDYGYTF. As DNA, the CDR3 is TGCGCCAGCAGCCGTATAGGAAGGGTGGTTGACTATGGCTACACCTTC.

V and J are TRBV20-1 and TRBJ2-7; 12 positions agree with TRBD2. This CDR3 is built from 14 residues. V was pared by 5 bases and J by 2 bases, with 4 bases of the junction left unmatched. Germline values: CDR1 DFQATT, CDR2 SNEGSKA (reference sequence). CDR3 DNA: TGCAGTGCTGGCGGGACTAGCGGGCCCTACGAGCAGTACTTC. Protein: CSAGGTSGPYEQYF.

J is TRBJ2-1 and V is TRBV20-1; 11 positions agree with TRBD2. Germline CDR1 DFQATT, CDR2 SNEGSKA (reference sequence). Losses at the gene ends were 5 bases for V and 6 bases for J; bases not matched to a gene: 9. The CDR3 totals 15 residues. For the CDR3, the DNA is TGCAGTGCTTATAGCGGGGGGGCAGGATTCAATGAGCAGTTCTTC. This sequence encodes CSAYSGGAGFNEQFF.

The gene calls are TRBV28 and TRBJ2-1; TRBD2 matches at 8 bases. V lost 9 bases to trimming and J lost 7 bases; unmatched junction nucleotides: 14. Germline-derived CDR1 and CDR2 are MDHEN and SYDVKM. The CDR3 spans 15 residues. Written as DNA, the CDR3 is TGTGCCAGTACCCCGTTGACTAGCGTGCCTAATGAGCAGTTCTTC. Translated, it gives CASTPLTSVPNEQFF.